The rows below give T cell receptor beta chains drawn from one sample of a study of Ad26.COV2.S vaccination and SARS-CoV-2 variants. Some clones are missing from TCRdb's copy, which holds only in-frame ones; the method was immunoSEQ multiplex PCR. The sample carries over 200,000 clones, around nine tenths recorded once. Material: peripheral blood, obtained in a trial of Ad26.COV2.S vaccine versus placebo. The receptors here all came from a person between 18 and 60 years old who received the Ad26.COV2.S COVID-19 vaccine or a placebo. Each CDR3 is given with its conserved first and last residue. Each record gives: clone size, D gene, J gene, V gene, CDR3 DNA, CDR3 protein. A D gene is named only where the DNA matches it firmly. Clone size is not always given. Where it is, it says once, few, many or a class for expanded clones.

size: NA; D: NA; J: TRBJ2-2; V: TRBV6-1; DNA: TGTGCCAGCAGTGACCCAGGGGGGGCCGGGGAGCTGTTTTTT; CDR3: CASSDPGGAGELFF
size: NA; D: NA; J: TRBJ2-1; V: TRBV9; DNA: TGTGCCAGCAGTGATTCGGATTCCTACAATGAGCAGTTCTTC; CDR3: CASSDSDSYNEQFF
size: NA; D: NA; J: TRBJ1-2; V: TRBV28; DNA: TGTGCCAGCGGCCCTCCCCCAGGTGGCTACACCTTC; CDR3: CASGPPPGGYTF
size: NA; D: NA; J: TRBJ2-1; V: TRBV7-2; DNA: TGTGCCAGCAGCTTAGCGTGGTCCGGGGGCAATGAGCAGTTCTTC; CDR3: CASSLAWSGGNEQFF
size: NA; D: TRBD2; J: TRBJ2-1; V: TRBV3-1/TRBV3-2; DNA: TGTGCCAGCAGCCCTTCCGTGGGGGAGGGAGACAATGAGCAGTTCTTC; CDR3: CASSPSVGEGDNEQFF
size: few; D: NA; J: TRBJ1-1; V: TRBV4-3; DNA: TGCGCCAGCAGCCAAGGGACAAAGAGGACTGAAGCTTTCTTT; CDR3: CASSQGTKRTEAFF
size: NA; D: NA; J: TRBJ1-2; V: TRBV4-2; DNA: TGTGCCAGCAGCTCCCCCGACAGGCTTAACTATGGCTACACCTTC; CDR3: CASSSPDRLNYGYTF
size: NA; D: NA; J: TRBJ1-3; V: TRBV3-1/TRBV3-2; DNA: TGTGCCAGCAGTCAAGGGGCGTGGTTTGGAAACACCATATATTTT; CDR3: CASSQGAWFGNTIYF
size: NA; D: TRBD2; J: TRBJ2-1; V: TRBV28; DNA: TGTGCCAGCAATCCTAGCGGGGGGTACAATGAGCAGTTCTTC; CDR3: CASNPSGGYNEQFF
size: NA; D: NA; J: TRBJ2-5; V: TRBV12-3/TRBV12-4; DNA: TGTGCCAGCAGTCGGACTGGGCAAGAGACCCAGTACTTC; CDR3: CASSRTGQETQYF
size: NA; D: TRBD2; J: TRBJ2-1; V: TRBV18; DNA: TGTGCCAGCTCTCCCAGCGACGGGGGGGCCCTCTACAATGAGCAGTTCTTC; CDR3: CASSPSDGGALYNEQFF
size: NA; D: TRBD2; J: TRBJ2-7; V: TRBV5-1; DNA: TGCGCCAGCAGCTTGGAACCTAGCGGGGGGAAAGTGAGATTGAACGAGCAGTACTTC; CDR3: CASSLEPSGGKVRLNEQYF
size: NA; D: TRBD1; J: TRBJ1-6; V: TRBV5-1; DNA: TGCGCCAGCAGCTCGACAGGGGAATGGTCACCCCTCCACTTT; CDR3: CASSSTGEWSPLHF
size: NA; D: NA; J: TRBJ2-3; V: TRBV19; DNA: TGTGCCAGTAGACCCTCCACCAGCGATACGCAGTATTTT; CDR3: CASRPSTSDTQYF
size: NA; D: NA; J: TRBJ1-1; V: TRBV6-2/TRBV6-3; DNA: TGTGCCAGCAGTTATGTAACGCCAGCAGAAGCTTTCTTT; CDR3: CASSYVTPAEAFF
size: NA; D: NA; J: TRBJ2-2; V: TRBV11-3; DNA: TGTGCCAGCAGCTTATACGTGAACACCGGGGAGCTGTTTTTT; CDR3: CASSLYVNTGELFF
size: NA; D: NA; J: TRBJ2-7; V: TRBV15; DNA: TGTGCCACCAGCAGAGTGGGGGCTACTTCCTACGAGCAGTACTTC; CDR3: CATSRVGATSYEQYF
size: NA; D: TRBD2; J: TRBJ2-1; V: TRBV9; DNA: TGTGCCAGCAGCACCAAGACTAGCGGGAGTAAAAATGAGCAGTTCTTC; CDR3: CASSTKTSGSKNEQFF
size: NA; D: TRBD1; J: TRBJ1-3; V: TRBV5-1; DNA: TGCGCCAGCAGCTTTGGGACAGCGACTGGAAACACCATATATTTT; CDR3: CASSFGTATGNTIYF
size: NA; D: TRBD1; J: TRBJ1-1; V: TRBV4-2; DNA: TGTGCCAGCAGCCAAGGGACAGGGGCCATGAACACTGAAGCTTTCTTT; CDR3: CASSQGTGAMNTEAFF
size: NA; D: TRBD1; J: TRBJ1-3; V: TRBV6-2/TRBV6-3; DNA: TGTGCCAGCAGTCGACAGGGCATTGGAAACACCATATATTTT; CDR3: CASSRQGIGNTIYF
size: NA; D: NA; J: TRBJ1-1; V: TRBV3-1/TRBV3-2; DNA: TGTGCCAGCAGCCCGTCACCAAAGACCGTCGCTTTCTTT; CDR3: CASSPSPKTVAFF
size: NA; D: NA; J: TRBJ2-1; V: TRBV11-2; DNA: TGTGCCAGCACCCCGGGCGGGGTGCGTAATGAGCAGTTCTTC; CDR3: CASTPGGVRNEQFF
size: NA; D: NA; J: TRBJ2-2; V: TRBV7-9; DNA: TGTGCCAGCAGCTTCTCAAACACCGGGGAGCTGTTTTTT; CDR3: CASSFSNTGELFF
size: NA; D: NA; J: TRBJ2-5; V: TRBV7-9; DNA: TGTGCCAGCAGCTCCGGGGAGACCCAGTACTTC; CDR3: CASSSGETQYF
size: NA; D: NA; J: TRBJ2-1; V: TRBV7-2; DNA: TGTGCCAGCAGCTTAGCCCTCACTAGCGAGCAGTTCTTC; CDR3: CASSLALTSEQFF
size: NA; D: NA; J: TRBJ1-1; V: TRBV7-9; DNA: TGTGCCAGCAGCACCCCGAGGGACACCTGGAAAGAGGATGAAGCTTTCTTT; CDR3: CASSTPRDTWKEDEAFF
size: NA; D: NA; J: TRBJ2-7; V: TRBV5-1; DNA: TGCGCCAGCAGCTTCGACTGGGGGCCCTACGAGCAGTACTTC; CDR3: CASSFDWGPYEQYF
size: NA; D: TRBD1; J: TRBJ2-7; V: TRBV4-2; DNA: TGTGCCAGCAGCCACGGACAGGGGAGCTCCTACGAGCAGTACTTC; CDR3: CASSHGQGSSYEQYF
size: NA; D: NA; J: TRBJ1-2; V: TRBV4-1; DNA: TGCGCCAGCAGCCAAGTGCCCTTTACTAACTATGGCTACACCTTC; CDR3: CASSQVPFTNYGYTF
size: NA; D: NA; J: TRBJ1-2; V: TRBV29-1; DNA: TGCAGCCTCGACAGAAACAACTATGGCTACACCTTC; CDR3: CSLDRNNYGYTF
size: once; D: NA; J: TRBJ2-5; V: TRBV4-2; DNA: TGTGCCAGCAGCCCCGAGGGGTCGACCCAGTACTTC; CDR3: CASSPEGSTQYF
size: NA; D: TRBD1; J: TRBJ1-2; V: TRBV5-1; DNA: TGCGCCAGCAGCTCGACAGGGGCCTATGGCTACACCTTC; CDR3: CASSSTGAYGYTF
size: NA; D: NA; J: TRBJ1-6; V: TRBV28; DNA: TGTGCCAGCAGATCACAGGGTGGAAATTCACCCCTCCACTTT; CDR3: CASRSQGGNSPLHF
size: NA; D: TRBD1; J: TRBJ2-3; V: TRBV18; DNA: TGTGCCAGCTCACCCGGGACAGGGTCGTCAGATACGCAGTATTTT; CDR3: CASSPGTGSSDTQYF